This entry lists 13 T cell receptor beta chains sequenced from one sample in a study of OX40 agonist ivuxolimab in advanced cancers. Only in-frame clones appear in the TCRdb table, and some are missing; sequencing was by immunoSEQ multiplex PCR. Here the sample spans over 150,000 clones, roughly 94% being singletons. Specimen: CD4+ or CD8+ T cells sorted from blood, collected in a trial of the OX40 agonist ivuxolimab. These receptors came from an adult with an advanced solid tumor such as melanoma, head and neck, liver or kidney cancer.

The chain uses TRBV9 and TRBJ2-3; possible D gene TRBD2, 6 bases. V gave up 0 bases and J gave up 1 base, with 12 bases separating them. Germline CDR1 reads SGDLS; CDR2 reads YYNGEE. This CDR3 has 16 residues. In nucleotides, the CDR3 is TGTGCCAGCAGCGTAGGTTCCAGGGAGGGCACAGATACGCAGTATTTT. It encodes CASSVGSREGTDTQYF.

The chain links TRBV7-3 to TRBJ2-3; 7 nucleotides align to TRBD1. CDR1 is SGHTA, CDR2 FQGTGA, per germline. The V segment lost 5 bases and the J segment 3 bases; nucleotides outside the gene matches: 8. The CDR3 consists of 15 residues. The CDR3 sequence: CASSLLPGQTDTQYF. The DNA for the CDR3 is TGTGCCAGCAGCCTCCTTCCGGGACAGACAGATACGCAGTATTTT.

The genes are TRBV2 and TRBJ2-7; the D gene is possibly TRBD1 (6 bases). With 5 bases removed from V and 5 bases from J, the gap between germline ends came to 10 bases. This CDR3 comprises 12 residues. CDR1 and CDR2 from the germline V gene are SNHLY and FYNNEI. The CDR3 region has the DNA TGTGCCAGCAGTACCAGGGGCCACGAGCAGTACTTC. Encoded protein: CASSTRGHEQYF.

CDR3 DNA: TGCGCCAGCAGCGGGGGGGCCGCAGGTTCCTACAATGAGCAGTTCTTC. The encoded protein is CASSGGAAGSYNEQFF. V is TRBV5-1 and J is TRBJ2-1; weak D call: TRBD2 (7 bases). This CDR3 region has 16 residues. Trimming left V 4 bases short and J 1 base short, with 15 bases between. The germline V gene has CDR1 SGHRS and CDR2 YFSETQ.

V and J are TRBV4-2 and TRBJ1-1, with D uncertain. The V end lost 4 bases, the J end lost 0 bases, and 15 bases lay between the germline ends. This CDR3 spans 16 amino acids. Germline V gene data show CDR1 as LGHNA and CDR2 as YNFKEQ. Here the CDR3 reads CASSPPLGRMNTEAFF. CDR3 nucleotide sequence: TGTGCCAGCAGCCCCCCGTTGGGGAGGATGAACACTGAAGCTTTCTTT.

This rearrangement joins TRBV28 to TRBJ1-2, with TRBD1 matching 8 bases. CDR3 length: 13 amino acids. Trimming took 6 bases from V and 8 from J; bases not matched to a gene: 8. CDR1 is MDHEN and CDR2 is SYDVKM in the germline V gene. This chain's CDR3 is CASRMTGVGGYTF. The CDR3 DNA is TGTGCCAGCAGGATGACAGGGGTTGGGGGCTACACCTTC.

The rearrangement joins TRBV30 to TRBJ2-7; unclear D gene. With 2 bases removed from V and 4 bases from J, the gap between germline ends came to 9 bases. The germline gives CDR1 GTSNPN, CDR2 SVGIG (reference sequence). The CDR3 has 12 residues. The DNA of the CDR3 is TGTGCCTGGAGTTACCTTGGTTACGAGCAGTACTTC. This sequence encodes CAWSYLGYEQYF.

This chain uses TRBV9 with TRBJ2-1; D gene unclear. The CDR3 spans 15 residues. The V and J ends lost 0 bases and 7 bases respectively, with 14 bases between them. Per germline, CDR1 SGDLS and CDR2 YYNGEE. CDR3 coding DNA: TGTGCCAGCAGCGTAGGTGACCTTCGGCGGAATGAGCAGTTCTTC. The encoded protein is CASSVGDLRRNEQFF.

The chain uses TRBV15 and TRBJ1-1, with TRBD1 as a possible D gene (5 bases). The germline V gene has CDR1 LNHNV and CDR2 YYDKDF (reference sequence). The CDR3 is 13 amino acids. V lost 1 base and J lost 7, with 10 bases in between. The CDR3 coding sequence is TGTGCCACCAGCAGAGTCAGGGATAGTGAAGCTTTCTTT. Its translation: CATSRVRDSEAFF.

This chain uses TRBV6-1 with TRBJ1-3; 7 bases fit TRBD1. The CDR3 is made up of 14 amino acids. Germline loops: CDR1 MNHNS, CDR2 SASEGT. Losses at the gene ends were 2 bases for V and 7 bases for J; bases not matched to a gene: 5. The CDR3 loop is CASSEPGTVNTIYF. The CDR3 DNA sequence: TGTGCCAGCAGTGAACCCGGGACAGTTAACACCATATATTTT.

The chain is built from TRBV21-1 and TRBJ2-3. TRBV21-1 is marked as a pseudogene. CDR3 length: 15 amino acids. The CDR3 coding sequence is TGTGCCAGCAGCAAAGGCCCGGGGCCCGGCGATACGCAGTATTTT. Protein product: CASSKGPGPGDTQYF.

V is TRBV7-3 and J is TRBJ1-1; tentatively, D is TRBD1 (6 bases). This CDR3 is built from 12 residues. Looked up from germline, CDR1 is SGHTA and CDR2 is FQGTGA. V was clipped by 3 bases and J by 9 bases, with 11 bases between them. Here the CDR3 reads CASSLGGPKAFF. CDR3 nucleotide sequence: TGTGCCAGCAGCTTGGGGGGCCCCAAAGCTTTCTTT.

The chain couples TRBV7-3 to TRBJ2-5; D assignment may be TRBD1 or TRBD2 (6 bases each). Germline CDR1 reads SGHTA; CDR2 reads FQGTGA. V was clipped by 1 base and J by 1 base, with 16 bases between them. The CDR3 length is 17 residues. The CDR3 protein is CASSLRGASAPQETQYF. The CDR3 DNA reads TGTGCCAGCAGCTTAAGGGGGGCAAGTGCCCCCCAAGAGACCCAGTACTTC.